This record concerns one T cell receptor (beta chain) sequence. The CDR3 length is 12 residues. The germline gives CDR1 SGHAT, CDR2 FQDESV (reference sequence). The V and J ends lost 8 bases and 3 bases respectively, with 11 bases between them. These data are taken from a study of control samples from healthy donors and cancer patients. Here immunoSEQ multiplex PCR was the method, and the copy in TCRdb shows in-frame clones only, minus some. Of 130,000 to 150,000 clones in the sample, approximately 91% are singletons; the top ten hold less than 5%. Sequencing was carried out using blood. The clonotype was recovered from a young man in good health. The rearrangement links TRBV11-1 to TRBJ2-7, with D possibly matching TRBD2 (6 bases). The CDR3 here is CASSSGLYEQYF. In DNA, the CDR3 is TGTGCCAGCTCCTCGGGACTCTACGAGCAGTACTTC. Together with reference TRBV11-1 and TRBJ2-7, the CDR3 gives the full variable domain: EAEVAQSPRYKITEKSQAVAFWCDPISGHATLYWYRQILGQGPELLVQFQDESVVDDSQLPKDRFSAERLKGVDSTLKIQPAELGDSAMYLCASSSGLYEQYFGPGTRLTVT.